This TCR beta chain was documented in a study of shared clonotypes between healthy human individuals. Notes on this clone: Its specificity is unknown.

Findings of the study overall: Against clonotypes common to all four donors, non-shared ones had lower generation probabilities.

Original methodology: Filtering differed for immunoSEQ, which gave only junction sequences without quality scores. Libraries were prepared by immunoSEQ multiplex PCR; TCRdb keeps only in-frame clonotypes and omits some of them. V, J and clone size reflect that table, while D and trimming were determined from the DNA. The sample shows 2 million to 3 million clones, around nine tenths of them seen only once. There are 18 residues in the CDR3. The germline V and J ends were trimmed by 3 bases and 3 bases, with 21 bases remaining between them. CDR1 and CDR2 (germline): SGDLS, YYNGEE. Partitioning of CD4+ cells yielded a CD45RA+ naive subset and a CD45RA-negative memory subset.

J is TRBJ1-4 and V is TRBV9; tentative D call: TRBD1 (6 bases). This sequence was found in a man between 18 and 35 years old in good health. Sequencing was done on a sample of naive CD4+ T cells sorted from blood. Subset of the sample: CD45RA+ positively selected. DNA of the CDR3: TGTGCCAGCAGCGGATCCGGGGGGACAAAGGCTGCTAATGAAAAACTGTTTTTT. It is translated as CASSGSGGTKAANEKLFF.